One sample yielded the 30 T cell receptor beta chains listed below, sequenced in a study of blood T cell repertoires in COVID-19. TCRdb's table, derived via immunoSEQ multiplex PCR, lists solely in-frame clones and lacks some. The data show about 300,000 clones, approximately 88% seen once. The material sequenced was peripheral blood. The receptors were gathered from a woman in her twenties or thirties with COVID-19, enrolled during active disease.

The chain recombines TRBV7-9 with TRBJ1-5; the D is unclear. With 1 base removed from V and 5 bases from J, the gap between germline ends came to 9 bases. The CDR3 sequence is 14 residues long. Germline V CDR1 and CDR2: SEHNR, FQNEAQ (reference sequence). The CDR3 bases are TGTGCCAGCAGCTTAGGCTCCACTCATCAGCCCCAGCATTTT. Its translation: CASSLGSTHQPQHF. Drawing the rest from reference TRBV7-9 and TRBJ1-5, the complete variable domain is DTGVSQNPRHKITKRGQNVTFRCDPISEHNRLYWYRQTLGQGPEFLTYFQNEAQLEKSRLLSDRFSAERPKGSFSTLEIQRTEQGDSAMYLCASSLGSTHQPQHFGDGTRLSIL.

V usage is TRBV19 and J usage is TRBJ2-1; possibly TRBD2 for D (5 bases). The ends were cut back, 6 bases at V and 9 bases at J, with 24 bases in the middle. The germline CDR1 and CDR2 sequences are LNHDA and SQIVND (reference sequence). The CDR3 totals 16 residues. CDR3 coding DNA: TGTGCCAGTAGCCTCCACTCGTTGGGCCCGGGATCTGAGCAGTTCTTC. It translates to CASSLHSLGPGSEQFF.

This clone was seen a single time. V is TRBV29-1 and J is TRBJ2-7; possibly TRBD1 for D (5 bases). CDR1 is SQVTM and CDR2 is ANQGSEA in the germline V gene. Trimming took off 6 bases at V and 4 bases at J, with 25 bases between the two ends. The CDR3 runs 16 residues. The CDR3 bases are TGCAGCGTAGCAAAAGGGGATAACCCCGCATCTTACGAGCAGTACTTC. Translating it yields CSVAKGDNPASYEQYF.

The sample holds one count of this clone. V and J are TRBV4-2 and TRBJ2-1, with 12 bases aligning to TRBD2. V gave up 1 base and J gave up 8 bases; unmatched junction bases: 3. This CDR3 comprises 15 residues. Germline CDR1 and CDR2: LGHNA and YNFKEQ. CDR3 coding DNA: TGTGCCAGCAGCCAAGGGGGGACTAGCGGGCATGAGCAGTTCTTC. It translates to CASSQGGTSGHEQFF.

The rearrangement uses TRBV2 and TRBJ1-2; D is undetermined. V was trimmed by 2 bases and J by 7 bases, leaving 17 bases between them. The CDR3 sequence is 15 residues long. Germline CDR1 reads SNHLY; CDR2 reads FYNNEI. Written as DNA, the CDR3 is TGTGCCAGCAGTGAATGGGAGACATCAACCCTTGGCTACACCTTC. Amino acid sequence: CASSEWETSTLGYTF. The whole variable domain, filled in from reference TRBV2 and TRBJ1-2, reads EPEVTQTPSHQVTQMGQEVILRCVPISNHLYFYWYRQILGQKVEFLVSFYNNEISEKSEIFDDQFSVERPDGSNFTLKIRSTKLEDSAMYFCASSEWETSTLGYTFGSGTRLTVV.

This chain joins TRBV2 and TRBJ1-1; 8 bases align to TRBD1. Trimming at V came to 6 bases and at J to 2 bases, leaving 5 bases not matched to a gene. The CDR3 covers 14 residues. CDR1 SNHLY and CDR2 FYNNEI come from the germline V gene. CDR3 in DNA: TGTGCCAGCAGGGACAGGGAGGGTAACACTGAAGCTTTCTTT. This translates into CASRDREGNTEAFF.

The chain has TRBV4-1 and TRBJ2-7; 9 bases map to TRBD1. Germline values: CDR1 MGHRA, CDR2 YSYEKL. The CDR3 extends over 16 amino acids. The trim removed 4 bases at V and 5 bases at J, leaving 12 bases unmatched. The CDR3 DNA is TGCGCCAGCAGCCGTGCCGGGACAGGGATTCTCCACGAGCAGTACTTC. It specifies CASSRAGTGILHEQYF.

The V and J genes are TRBV7-8 and TRBJ2-1; 7 nucleotides line up with TRBD1. With V trimmed by 1 base and J by 7 bases, 13 bases remained unmatched. From germline, CDR1 is SGHVS and CDR2 FQNEAQ. This CDR3 is 17 amino acids long. CDR3 residues: CASSLVYLWPGGNEQFF. The DNA for the CDR3 is TGTGCCAGCAGCTTAGTATATCTTTGGCCAGGGGGAAATGAGCAGTTCTTC.

This chain joins TRBV2 and TRBJ1-5, with 7 bases aligning to TRBD1. J gave up 4 bases and V 4 bases, and 1 base lay outside the gene matches. The CDR3 has 13 amino acids. Germline assignment: CDR1 SNHLY and CDR2 FYNNEI. CDR3 DNA: TGTGCCAGCAGTGGGACAGGAAATCAGCCCCAGCATTTT. The encoded protein is CASSGTGNQPQHF.

V and J are TRBV11-2 and TRBJ2-3; D perhaps matches TRBD2 (6 bases). Trimming stripped 6 bases from V and 10 bases from J, with 14 bases between. This CDR3 contains 12 residues. Germline V lookup: CDR1 SGHAT, CDR2 FQNNGV. The CDR3 sequence is CASRLSPGAQYF. Written as DNA, the CDR3 is TGTGCCAGCAGGCTTTCTCCGGGAGCGCAGTATTTT.

The chain has TRBV11-2 and TRBJ2-5; D is perhaps TRBD1 (5 bases). The V gene lost 5 bases and the J gene lost 0 bases, with 7 bases spanning the gap. CDR1 is SGHAT, CDR2 FQNNGV, per germline. CDR3 length equals 13 residues. This CDR3 reads CASSPGYQETQYF. CDR3 nucleotides: TGTGCCAGCAGCCCAGGGTACCAAGAGACCCAGTACTTC.

This clone occurred a few times. The CDR3 is CASSSGQGWNTIYF. The CDR3 region has the DNA TGTGCCAGCAGCTCTGGACAGGGTTGGAACACCATATATTTT. This chain connects TRBV7-6 to TRBJ1-3; 8 positions match TRBD1. V shed 4 bases, J shed 7 bases, and the junction held 6 bases outside the gene matches. Germline CDR1 SGHVS, CDR2 FNYEAQ. The CDR3 consists of 14 residues.

This sequence joins TRBV18 and TRBJ1-4; 7 bases align to TRBD1. The CDR3 sequence is 14 residues long. From germline, CDR1 is KGHSH and CDR2 LQKENI. The ends lost 5 bases at V and 7 bases at J; junction bases unmatched: 7. CDR3 region: CASSERQGSEKLFF. The CDR3 bases are TGTGCCAGCTCAGAGAGACAGGGTTCTGAAAAACTGTTTTTT.

The V call is TRBV5-5, the J call TRBJ1-4, with D perhaps TRBD1 (6 bases). The CDR3 loop spans 16 amino acids. Trimming pared 4 bases from V and 10 bases from J, leaving 23 bases between. CDR1 is SGHKS, CDR2 YYEKEE, per germline (reference sequence). Here the CDR3 DNA reads TGTGCCAGCAGCCCCCTAGGCCAGACAGGCGGGGGAAAACTGTTTTTT. Translation: CASSPLGQTGGGKLFF. The full variable domain, with the rest looked up from reference TRBV5-5 and TRBJ1-4, is DAGVTQSPTHLIKTRGQQVTLRCSPISGHKSVSWYQQVLGQGPQFIFQYYEKEERGRGNFPDRFSARQFPNYSSELNVNALLLGDSALYLCASSPLGQTGGGKLFFGSGTQLSVL.

The CDR3 DNA is TGCGCCAGCAGCCCCATTTATGGTGGCGGCTCTTCTGGAAACACCATATATTTT. This sequence encodes CASSPIYGGGSSGNTIYF. The rearrangement uses TRBV4-3 and TRBJ1-3; D gene ambiguous. Looked up from germline, CDR1 is LGHNA and CDR2 is YSLEER. The CDR3 sequence is 18 residues long. Between the trimmed V and J ends, which lost 4 bases and 1 base, there was a span of 20 bases.

The rearrangement joins TRBV5-1 to TRBJ1-2, with unresolved D. V was trimmed by 4 bases and J by 8 bases, leaving 18 bases between them. This CDR3 region has 14 residues. Germline-derived CDR1 and CDR2 are SGHRS and YFSETQ. The DNA for the CDR3 is TGCGCCAGCAGCCCAGCGACGGGAGCGGGCGGCTACACCTTC. This encodes CASSPATGAGGYTF.

The V gene is TRBV6-6, the J gene TRBJ1-6, with D perhaps matching TRBD1 (6 bases). Germline CDR1 and CDR2: MNHNY and SVGAGI (reference sequence). Trimming shortened V by 7 bases and J by 5 bases, and 18 bases separated the two germline ends. The length of the CDR3 is 16 residues. CDR3 nucleotides: TGTGCCAGCACTTCGGGCGGGGGCAGGGATAATTCACCCCTCCACTTT. Translated, it gives CASTSGGGRDNSPLHF.

This clone appeared a single time. The chain joins TRBV11-2 to TRBJ2-7, with TRBD2 as a possible D gene (5 bases). V was cut by 3 bases and J by 6 bases, with 12 bases left in between. Germline V gene lookup returns CDR1 SGHAT and CDR2 FQNNGV. The CDR3 has 13 residues. CDR3 sequence (DNA): TGTGCCAGCAGCTTGCCGGGATACAGCGAGCAGTACGTC. This encodes CASSLPGYSEQYV.

The V and J genes are TRBV3-1 (or the pseudogene TRBV3-2) and TRBJ2-1; possible D gene TRBD2, 5 bases. The germline V gene encodes CDR1 LGHDT and CDR2 YNNKEL (reference sequence). The CDR3 runs to 12 residues. Trimming removed 3 bases at V and 8 bases at J, with 8 bases between. CDR3 nucleotides: TGTGCCAGCAGCCACAGGCGGGATGAGCAGTTCTTC. As protein: CASSHRRDEQFF.

The rearrangement joins TRBV6-5 to TRBJ1-1; tentative D call: TRBD1 (5 bases). V was shortened by 7 bases and J by 4 bases, with 13 bases between the two germline ends. Germline CDR1 and CDR2: MNHEY and SVGAGI. This CDR3 is 13 amino acids long. DNA for the CDR3: TGTGCCAGCATTTCGCAGGGAGGCACTGAAGCTTTCTTT. This encodes CASISQGGTEAFF.

This chain joins TRBV9 and TRBJ1-2; perhaps TRBD1 as D (6 bases). Trimming shortened V by 0 bases and J by 4 bases, and 13 bases separated the two germline ends. This CDR3 comprises 15 residues. Germline assignment: CDR1 SGDLS and CDR2 YYNGEE. CDR3 region: CASSVGGLQGYGYTF. In nucleotides, the CDR3 is TGTGCCAGCAGCGTAGGGGGCCTACAGGGCTATGGCTACACCTTC.

As DNA, the CDR3 is TGTGCCAGCTTTGCGACAGGGGAGGCGGACACCATATATTTT. This encodes CASFATGEADTIYF. The chain joins TRBV18 to TRBJ1-3, with 8 nucleotides matching TRBD1. The CDR3 covers 14 residues. Germline CDR1 reads KGHSH; CDR2 reads LQKENI. Trimming at V came to 7 bases and at J to 8 bases, leaving 10 bases not matched to a gene.

CDR3 nucleotide sequence: TGTGCCAGTAAGGGGACAGACCTCACCTATGGCTACACCTTC. Translated: CASKGTDLTYGYTF. The chain employs TRBV9 and TRBJ1-2, with 7 bases lining up with TRBD1. There are 14 residues in the CDR3. Germline trimming cut 8 bases from V and 4 bases from J; bases unmatched to any gene: 11. Germline assignment: CDR1 SGDLS and CDR2 YYNGEE.

The rearrangement uses TRBV27 and TRBJ2-7; 8 nucleotides agree with TRBD2. V shed 11 bases, J shed 5 bases, and the junction held 20 bases outside the gene matches. CDR1 is MNHEY and CDR2 is SMNVEV in the germline V gene (reference sequence). The CDR3 totals 16 residues. In DNA form, the CDR3 reads TGTGCCCGGAATACGATGAGCGGGGGCCTTGGGGACGAGCAGTACTTC. Translating gives CARNTMSGGLGDEQYF.

The CDR3 DNA reads TGCGCCAGCAGCCAAGTACCGAGCGTAGATCCCGGGGAGCTGTTTTTT. Protein product: CASSQVPSVDPGELFF. The chain joins TRBV4-1 to TRBJ2-2, with D unclear. Germline lookup yields CDR1 MGHRA and CDR2 YSYEKL. This CDR3 has 16 residues. V lost 1 base and J lost 6, with 15 bases in between.

This chain uses TRBV4-3 with TRBJ1-1; 12 positions agree with TRBD1. The CDR3 consists of 18 residues. The V gene's germline CDR1 is LGHNA and CDR2 YSLEER. Trimming cost V 4 bases and J 4 bases; bases outside gene matches: 13. The DNA for the CDR3 is TGCGCCAGCAGCCCGTCGTCCGGGACAGGGGGCGCTGGCACTGAAGCTTTCTTT. Encoded protein: CASSPSSGTGGAGTEAFF.

In its sample, this clone was seen once. The chain uses TRBV11-1 and TRBJ1-1; 7 bases are a match to TRBD1. The CDR3 has 14 residues. CDR1 and CDR2 (germline): SGHAT, FQDESV (reference sequence). Losses at the gene ends were 8 bases for V and 2 bases for J; bases not matched to a gene: 8. CDR3 nucleotide sequence: TGTGCCAGCGGGGCCGACAGGGACAACACTGAAGCTTTCTTT. Protein: CASGADRDNTEAFF.

The chain is built from TRBV7-2 and TRBJ1-1; D call uncertain. The CDR3 loop spans 13 amino acids. Germline V lookup: CDR1 SGHTA, CDR2 FQGNSA. V was clipped by 3 bases and J by 1 base, with 6 bases between them. CDR3 amino acids: CASSFQSNTEAFF. The CDR3 DNA reads TGTGCCAGCAGCTTCCAATCGAACACTGAAGCTTTCTTT.

The CDR3 here is CASSQDDRGYGYTF. The CDR3 DNA follows: TGCGCCAGCAGCCAAGATGACAGGGGCTATGGCTACACCTTC. V gene TRBV4-3 combines with J gene TRBJ1-2; 8 nucleotides align to TRBD1. In germline, CDR1 is LGHNA, CDR2 YSLEER. The V and J ends lost 0 bases and 4 bases, in that order; junction bases with no gene match: 1. This CDR3 is 14 amino acids long.

In its sample, this clone was seen once. This chain joins TRBV5-1 and TRBJ1-1; D not certain. V lost 1 base and J lost 3, with 7 bases in between. The CDR3 loop spans 13 amino acids. Germline values: CDR1 SGHRS, CDR2 YFSETQ. CDR3 loop: CASSLFGDTEAFF. The DNA for the CDR3 is TGCGCCAGCAGCTTGTTCGGGGACACTGAAGCTTTCTTT.